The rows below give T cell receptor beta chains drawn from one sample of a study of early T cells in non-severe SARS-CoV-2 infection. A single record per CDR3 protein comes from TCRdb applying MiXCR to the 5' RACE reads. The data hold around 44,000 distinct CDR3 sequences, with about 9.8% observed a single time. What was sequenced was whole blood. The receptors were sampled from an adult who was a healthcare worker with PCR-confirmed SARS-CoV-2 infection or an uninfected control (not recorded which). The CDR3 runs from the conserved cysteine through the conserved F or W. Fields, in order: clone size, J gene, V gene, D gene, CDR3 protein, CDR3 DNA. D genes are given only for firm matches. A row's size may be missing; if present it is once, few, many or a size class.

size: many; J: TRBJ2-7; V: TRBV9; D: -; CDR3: CASSVGSAASREQYF; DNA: TGTGCCAGCAGCGTAGGGTCGGCAGCCTCTCGGGAGCAGTACTTC
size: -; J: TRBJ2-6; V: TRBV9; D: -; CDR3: CASSVQGSGANVLTF; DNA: TGTGCCAGCAGCGTACAGGGATCCGGGGCCAACGTCCTGACTTTC
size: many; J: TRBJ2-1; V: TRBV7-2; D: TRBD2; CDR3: CASGASGVPYNEQFF; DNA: TGTGCCAGCGGGGCTAGCGGGGTTCCCTACAATGAGCAGTTCTTC
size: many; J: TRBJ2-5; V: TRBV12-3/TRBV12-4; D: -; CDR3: CASSLTSRETQYF; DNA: TGTGCCAGCAGTCTAACTAGCCGCGAGACCCAGTACTTC
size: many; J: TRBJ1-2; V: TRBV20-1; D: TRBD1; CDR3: CSARRTGATYGYTF; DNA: TGCAGTGCTAGGAGGACAGGGGCTACCTATGGCTACACCTTC
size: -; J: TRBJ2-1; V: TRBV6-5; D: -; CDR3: CASSLVGSSYNEQFF; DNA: TGTGCCAGCAGCCTAGTCGGTAGCTCCTACAATGAGCAGTTCTTC
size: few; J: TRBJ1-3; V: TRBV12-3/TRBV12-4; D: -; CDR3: CASSFTAEGNTIYF; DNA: TGTGCCAGCAGTTTTACGGCCGAGGGAAACACCATATATTTT
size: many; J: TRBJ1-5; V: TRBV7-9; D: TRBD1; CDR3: CASSDGTGDNQPQHF; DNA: TGTGCCAGCAGCGACGGGACAGGGGACAATCAGCCCCAGCATTTT
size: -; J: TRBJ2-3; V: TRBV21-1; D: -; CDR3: CASSKGVTGHTYTQYF; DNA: TGTGCCAGCAGCAAAGGGGTGACAGGACACACTTATACGCAGTATTTT
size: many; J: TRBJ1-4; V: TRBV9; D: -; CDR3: CASSVQGLAEKLFF; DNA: TGTGCCAGCAGCGTTCAGGGGTTGGCTGAAAAACTGTTTTTT
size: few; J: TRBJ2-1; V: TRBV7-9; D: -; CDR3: CASSPREAPYNEQFF; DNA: TGTGCCAGCAGCCCTAGGGAGGCCCCCTACAATGAGCAGTTCTTC
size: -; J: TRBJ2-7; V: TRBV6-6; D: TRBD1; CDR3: CASRRDRGYEQYF; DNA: TGTGCCAGCAGACGGGACAGGGGCTACGAGCAGTACTTC
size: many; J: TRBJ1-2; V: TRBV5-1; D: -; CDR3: CASSVDASYGYTF; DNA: TGCGCCAGCAGCGTGGACGCTTCCTATGGCTACACCTTC
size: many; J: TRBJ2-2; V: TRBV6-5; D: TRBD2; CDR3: CASRRDGGGTGELFF; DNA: TGTGCCAGCAGAAGGGACGGCGGGGGAACCGGGGAGCTGTTTTTT
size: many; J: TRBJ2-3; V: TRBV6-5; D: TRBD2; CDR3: CASKRRTGGPERNTQYF; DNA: TGTGCCAGCAAGAGGAGGACGGGAGGCCCCGAGAGGAATACGCAGTATTTT
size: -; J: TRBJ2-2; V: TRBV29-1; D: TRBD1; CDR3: CSVGTGVEELFF; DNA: TGCAGCGTCGGGACAGGGGTTGAGGAGCTGTTTTTT
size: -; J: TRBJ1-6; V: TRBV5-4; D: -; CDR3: CASSWTQAYNSPLHF; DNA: TGTGCCAGCAGCTGGACCCAGGCCTATAATTCACCCCTCCACTTT
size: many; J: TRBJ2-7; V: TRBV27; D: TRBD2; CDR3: CASRLLTSGTYEQYF; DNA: TGTGCCAGCAGGTTACTGACTAGCGGAACCTACGAGCAGTACTTC
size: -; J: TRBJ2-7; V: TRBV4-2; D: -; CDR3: CASSQGLEQYF; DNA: TGTGCCAGCAGCCAAGGACTCGAGCAGTACTTC
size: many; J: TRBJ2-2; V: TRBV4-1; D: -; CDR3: CASSLLPGELFF; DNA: TGCGCCAGCAGCCTCCTACCCGGGGAGCTGTTTTTT
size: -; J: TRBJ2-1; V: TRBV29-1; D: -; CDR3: CSVGGSSYNEQFF; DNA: TGCAGCGTTGGGGGGAGCTCCTACAATGAGCAGTTCTTC
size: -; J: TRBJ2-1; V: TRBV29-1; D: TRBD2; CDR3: CSVEDLGLAGGYSYNEQFF; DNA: TGCAGCGTTGAAGATCTTGGACTAGCGGGAGGCTACTCCTACAATGAGCAGTTCTTC
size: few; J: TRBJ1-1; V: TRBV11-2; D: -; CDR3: CASSSVGAREAFF; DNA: TGTGCCAGCAGCTCGGTAGGGGCTCGAGAAGCTTTCTTT
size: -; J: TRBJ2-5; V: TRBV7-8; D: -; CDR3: CASSLPRGETQYF; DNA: TGTGCCAGCAGCTTACCGCGTGGGGAGACCCAGTACTTC
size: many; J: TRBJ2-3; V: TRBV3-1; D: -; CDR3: CASSQEVTPGTDTQYF; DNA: TGTGCCAGCAGCCAAGAGGTAACCCCCGGCACAGATACGCAGTATTTT
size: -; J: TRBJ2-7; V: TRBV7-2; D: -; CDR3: CASSKSGTQNYEQYF; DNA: TGTGCCAGCAGCAAGTCCGGGACTCAGAACTACGAGCAGTACTTC
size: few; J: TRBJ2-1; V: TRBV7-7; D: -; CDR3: CASSLVRGNEQFF; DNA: TGTGCCAGCAGCTTAGTTCGGGGCAATGAGCAGTTCTTC
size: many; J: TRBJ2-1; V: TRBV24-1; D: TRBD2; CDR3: CATSAGGRGIWEQFF; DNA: TGTGCCACCAGTGCAGGCGGGAGGGGGATTTGGGAGCAGTTCTTC
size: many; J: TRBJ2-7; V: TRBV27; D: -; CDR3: CASRLSGGPEQYF; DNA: TGTGCCAGCAGGTTGTCCGGGGGGCCCGAGCAGTACTTC